Listed here are 22 T cell receptor beta chains from one sample, sequenced in a study of identical twins. One entry per CDR3 protein, called by TCRdb with MiXCR from the 5' RACE reads. The table records 220,000 or so distinct CDR3 sequences, around 7% of them present only once. The data also belong to a second study, concerning yellow fever vaccine responses in identical twins.

Material: memory (CD45RO+) T cells sorted from blood. The receptors derive from a young woman in good health.

This clonotype has ten or more counts. The chain has TRBV4-2 and TRBJ2-5; 7 positions match TRBD2. The CDR3 runs to 15 residues. The germline gives CDR1 LGHNA, CDR2 YNFKEQ. The ends lost 0 bases at V and 9 bases at J; junction bases unmatched: 10. CDR3 in DNA: TGTGCCAGCAGCCAAGATCTTGCGGACCGGGGGGCCCAGTACTTC. It encodes CASSQDLADRGAQYF.

The table lists this clonotype with many counts. The V gene is TRBV29-1, the J gene TRBJ2-1; 12 positions agree with TRBD2. Germline lookup yields CDR1 SQVTM and CDR2 ANQGSEA. The CDR3 is 16 residues long. Trimming cost V 3 bases and J 5 bases; bases outside gene matches: 8. The CDR3 DNA reads TGCAGCGTTGATCCCAGAGGACTAGCGGGGAACAATGAGCAGTTCTTC. This encodes CSVDPRGLAGNNEQFF.

This clonotype has at least ten counts. The rearrangement joins TRBV12-3 or TRBV12-4 to TRBJ1-2; 9 bases fit TRBD1. Trimming at V came to 7 bases and at J to 8 bases, leaving 14 bases not matched to a gene. The CDR3 totals 15 residues. For the CDR3, the DNA is TGTGCCAGCATTCTCCGGGACAGGGTTCATGAGGGCTACACCTTC. Translating gives CASILRDRVHEGYTF.

There are many counts of this clonotype. The chain couples TRBV29-1 to TRBJ1-1; D not certain. There are 13 residues in the CDR3. The germline V and J ends were trimmed by 6 bases and 6 bases, with 17 bases remaining between them. Germline V lookup: CDR1 SQVTM, CDR2 ANQGSEA. CDR3 amino acids: CSVHTPTISEAFF. The CDR3 DNA follows: TGCAGCGTCCACACCCCGACAATCTCTGAAGCTTTCTTT.

This clonotype showed up just a few times. The V and J genes are TRBV7-9 and TRBJ1-2; D might be TRBD1 (5 bases). Deletions cut 7 bases from V and 4 bases from J, with 13 bases between. The CDR3 sequence is 13 residues long. From germline, CDR1 is SEHNR and CDR2 FQNEAQ (reference sequence). The CDR3 DNA reads as TGTGCCAGCAACCGCGAAGGGGTCTATGGCTACACCTTC. This translates into CASNREGVYGYTF.

The sample holds many counts of this clonotype. The V and J genes are TRBV19 and TRBJ2-7; 11 bases fit TRBD2. The CDR3 loop spans 14 amino acids. Germline V gene sequence: CDR1 LNHDA, CDR2 SQIVND (reference sequence). V shed 6 bases, J shed 2 bases, and the junction held 3 bases outside the gene matches. The CDR3, as DNA: TGTGCCAGTAGGGGACTAGCGGACGCCTACGAGCAGTACTTC. Its translation is CASRGLADAYEQYF.

This clonotype was found a few times. The CDR3 coding sequence is TGTGCCAGCGCCCCGGCTGGGACGGTCTTCCAAGAGACCCAGTACTTC. Translating gives CASAPAGTVFQETQYF. The chain recombines TRBV18 with TRBJ2-5; D might be TRBD1 or TRBD2, each matching 5 bases. Trimming took off 8 bases at V and 1 base at J, with 20 bases between the two ends. The CDR3 runs 16 residues. Germline V gives CDR1 KGHSH, CDR2 LQKENI. Using reference TRBV18 and TRBJ2-5 for the parts outside the CDR3, the full variable domain is NAGVMQNPRHLVRRRGQEARLRCSPMKGHSHVYWYRQLPEEGLKFMVYLQKENIIDESGMPKERFSAEFPKEGPSILRIQQVVRGDSAAYFCASAPAGTVFQETQYFGPGTRLLVL.

This clonotype was found a few times. The V gene is TRBV3-1, the J gene TRBJ1-2; 9 nucleotides align to TRBD1. Germline values: CDR1 LGHDT, CDR2 YNNKEL (reference sequence). The CDR3 runs 14 residues. The trim removed 1 base at V and 8 bases at J, leaving 5 bases unmatched. The CDR3 loop is CASSQAGQGRGYTF. The CDR3 region has the DNA TGTGCCAGCAGCCAAGCCGGACAGGGGAGAGGCTACACCTTC. The entire variable domain, with the rest obtained from reference TRBV3-1 and TRBJ1-2, is as follows: DTAVSQTPKYLVTQMGNDKSIKCEQNLGHDTMYWYKQDSKKFLKIMFSYNNKELIINETVPNRFSPKSPDKAHLNLHINSLELGDSAVYFCASSQAGQGRGYTFGSGTRLTVV.

This clonotype has more than one count but fewer than ten. The chain has TRBV7-8 and TRBJ2-1; D uncertain. Trimming pared 5 bases from V and 9 bases from J, leaving 14 bases between. This CDR3 has 13 residues. CDR1 is SGHVS and CDR2 is FQNEAQ in the germline V gene. CDR3 DNA sequence: TGTGCCAGCAGCCCCAATTACAACACTGAGCAGTTCTTC. Residues: CASSPNYNTEQFF.

The table lists this clonotype with a few counts. CDR3 DNA: TGTGCCAGCAGTTACTCGGGAGCGGCCAAAAACATTCAGTACTTC. It translates to CASSYSGAAKNIQYF. The rearrangement joins TRBV6-5 to TRBJ2-4; D is perhaps TRBD2 (5 bases). V was clipped by 0 bases and J by 1 base, with 7 bases between them. The CDR3 contains 15 residues. Germline V gives CDR1 MNHEY, CDR2 SVGAGI.

This clonotype was detected many times. J is TRBJ2-7 and V is TRBV2, with 8 bases lining up with TRBD2. This CDR3 has 13 residues. The V gene's germline CDR1 is SNHLY and CDR2 FYNNEI. With V trimmed by 5 bases and J by 2 bases, 2 bases remained unmatched. As DNA, the CDR3 is TGTGCCAGCAGTAGGACTAGCCCCTACGAGCAGTACGTC. It is translated as CASSRTSPYEQYV.

This clonotype was seen repeatedly, ten times or more. The rearrangement joins TRBV12-3 or TRBV12-4 to TRBJ2-3; TRBD2 matches at 10 bases. The V gene end was trimmed by 6 bases and the J gene end by 3 bases; junction bases not matched to a gene: 6. This CDR3 has 15 amino acids. In nucleotides, the CDR3 is TGTGCCAGCAGCCTAGCGGGAGTTGGTACAGATACGCAGTATTTT. This encodes CASSLAGVGTDTQYF.

CDR3 sequence: CASSWASGDEQFF. Written as DNA, the CDR3 is TGTGCCAGCAGTTGGGCTAGCGGGGATGAGCAGTTCTTC. This sequence joins TRBV12-3 or TRBV12-4 and TRBJ2-1; the match to TRBD2 covers 9 bases. The J segment lost 8 bases and the V segment lost 4 bases, leaving 3 bases of the junction unmatched. The CDR3 runs 13 residues.

The CDR3 protein is CASVRTTRRYV. CDR3 coding DNA: TGTGCCAGCGTTCGGACCACGCGAAGGTACGTC. This chain joins TRBV21-1 and TRBJ2-7. TRBV21-1 is reported as a pseudogene. CDR3 size: 11 residues.

This clonotype was seen only a few times. The gene calls are TRBV6-6 and TRBJ1-1; a possible D gene is TRBD1 (5 bases). Trimming removed 7 bases from V and 5 bases from J, with 14 bases in between. The CDR3 runs to 13 residues. The germline CDR1 and CDR2 sequences are MNHNY and SVGAGI (reference sequence). The CDR3 bases are TGTGCCAGCACCACCCGGGACCAAACTGAAGCTTTCTTT. It is translated as CASTTRDQTEAFF.

V usage is TRBV3-1 and J usage is TRBJ1-4; 9 bases are a match to TRBD1. The CDR3 totals 15 residues. Germline lookup yields CDR1 LGHDT and CDR2 YNNKEL (reference sequence). V was pared by 2 bases and J by 7 bases, with 5 bases of the junction left unmatched. The CDR3 loop is CASSQNTGGGEKLFF. The CDR3 coding sequence is TGTGCCAGCAGCCAAAACACAGGGGGCGGTGAAAAACTGTTTTTT.

This clonotype was observed a few times. The chain links TRBV9 to TRBJ2-7, with 7 bases that match TRBD2. Germline V CDR1 and CDR2: SGDLS, YYNGEE. There are 14 residues in the CDR3. V lost 4 bases and J lost 2; bases outside the gene matches: 6. The CDR3 loop reads CASSPRGGPYEQYF. The CDR3 DNA follows: TGTGCCAGCAGCCCCCGGGGAGGGCCCTACGAGCAGTACTTC.

This clonotype appeared many times. The chain recombines TRBV29-1 with TRBJ1-4; tentative D call: TRBD1 (6 bases). V was clipped by 1 base and J by 6 bases, with 9 bases between them. The CDR3 contains 13 residues. Germline CDR1 SQVTM, CDR2 ANQGSEA. CDR3 in amino acids: CSVEGGRDEKLFF. The CDR3 bases are TGCAGCGTTGAAGGGGGGCGAGATGAAAAACTGTTTTTT. Full variable domain (remainder filled in from reference TRBV29-1 and TRBJ1-4): SAVISQKPSRDICQRGTSLTIQCQVDSQVTMMFWYRQQPGQSLTLIATANQGSEATYESGFVIDKFPISRPNLTFSTLTVSNMSPEDSSIYLCSVEGGRDEKLFFGSGTQLSVL.

The rearrangement uses TRBV7-6 and TRBJ2-7, with 8 bases lining up with TRBD2. This CDR3 has 18 residues. With 5 bases clipped from V and 0 bases from J, the junction kept 15 bases outside the gene matches. Per the germline V gene, CDR1 is SGHVS and CDR2 is FNYEAQ. The CDR3 DNA sequence: TGTGCCAGCAGCAATCGGGCCCGTAGCGGGATAAACTCCTACGAGCAGTACTTC. Its translation is CASSNRARSGINSYEQYF.

This chain links TRBV5-6 with TRBJ2-7; D perhaps matches TRBD1 (5 bases). V lost 4 bases and J 6 bases, leaving 20 bases between the germline ends. This CDR3 spans 15 amino acids. CDR1 and CDR2 from the germline V gene are SGHDT and YYEEEE. The CDR3 region has the DNA TGTGCCAGCAGCCCCCCCCCAGGGATGCTTCGCGAGCAGTACTTC. It yields the protein CASSPPPGMLREQYF.

This clonotype was detected a few times. This sequence joins TRBV5-1 and TRBJ1-2; a possible D gene is TRBD1 (6 bases). Trimming took off 0 bases at V and 0 bases at J, with 12 bases between the two ends. Per the germline V gene, CDR1 is SGHRS and CDR2 is YFSETQ. There are 16 residues in the CDR3. CDR3 loop: CASSLGTATSNYGYTF. Written as DNA, the CDR3 is TGCGCCAGCAGCTTGGGGACAGCAACCTCTAACTATGGCTACACCTTC.

About this clonotype itself: Germline and junction disagree at one end, which may indicate a read error. V is TRBV5-5 and J is TRBJ2-3; D is unclear. This CDR3 comprises 13 residues. The V gene's germline CDR1 is SGHKS and CDR2 YYEKEE (reference sequence). CDR3 DNA: TGTGCCAGGAGCTTTGGGCGGCCAGATACGCAGTATTTT. Its translation: CARSFGRPDTQYF.